This TCR beta chain was captured by sequencing in a study of cytomegalovirus exposure and HLA in healthy donors. In the PCR, 60 Vbeta and 13 Jbeta primers were used. Produced via immunoSEQ multiplex PCR; TCRdb's table is partial and in-frame only. The table has 120,000 or so clones, 81% seen once. General study points: In a later analysis, at a false discovery rate of 0.05, roughly 17,000 TCR beta sequences were associated with HLA alleles. Certain sequence variants were highly shared and formed a cluster, and this cluster was likely a sequencing artifact.

Everyone who donated was a healthy bone marrow donor. A remark on this clone: The antigen is unknown. At one boundary the junction diverges from the germline segment, which might be a read error. Other nucleotide sequences in the sample specify the same CDR3.

This CDR3 is 14 amino acids long. Germline V gives CDR1 SGHTA, CDR2 FQGNSA. Sequencing was performed on PBMCs. The chain is built from TRBV7-2 and TRBJ2-2; maybe TRBD2 (6 bases). The TCR sequence derives from a man in his forties in good health and CMV-seronegative. CDR3 DNA sequence: TGCGCCAGCACCCTAAAGGAGGGGATCGGGGAGCTGTTTTTT. This gives the protein CASTLKEGIGELFF.